Sequencing of this TCR beta chain was carried out in a study of T cells of healthy individuals (dated by TCRdb to between 2018 and 2020). Trimming at the junction amounts to 0 bases on V and 7 bases on J, and the germline ends lie 11 bases apart. The CDR3 contains 14 residues, cysteine and phenylalanine counted. Of all the DNA, just the CDR3 is kept, 42 bases in frame from base 1. CDR1 SGHRS and CDR2 YFSETQ were looked up in the germline V gene. The library was generated by 5' RACE. These reads were obtained on an Illumina MiSeq. TCRdb took the public reads, trimmed them with fastp at Q25, ran MiXCR for clone calling and kept in-frame beta chains. Under each unique CDR3 protein, matching rows form one entry showing the most common genes and DNA. The sample records nearly 100,000 distinct CDR3 sequences, approximately 15% of which are singletons. Around 6.4% of the sample goes to the ten largest clones.

This clonotype was seen many times. This receptor's antigen is unknown. No quality values exist for individual bases; no much larger clone is one base distant. The sequence was collected from a human donor in good health. Recombination linked TRBV5-1 to TRBJ2-1, with the D call perhaps TRBD1 or TRBD2, each one matching 6 bases. The DNA sequence is TGCGCCAGCAGCTTGGGGCCGGGGGCGAATGAGCAGTTCTTC. It codes for CASSLGPGANEQFF.